Below, one T cell receptor (beta chain) is given with its context. The entry originates in a study of blood T cell repertoires in COVID-19. Source study methods: From reference gene primer amplification, estimates of nucleated cell counts were derived. Sequencing was performed with immunoSEQ multiplex PCR; in TCRdb, only in-frame clones are kept and a portion is missing. That table furnishes V, J and clone size, whereas the DNA furnished D and trimming. The data show a few hundred thousand clones, with about 88% seen just once and approximately 0.99% held by the top ten. The CDR3 contains 16 residues. The junction had 4 bases not matched to a gene; V was cut back by 6 bases and J by 3 bases. Germline CDR1 and CDR2: SNHLY and FYNNEI. Participant reports of clinical history set cohort assignment. What the recovered Cohort 3 donors had was two negative PCRs, clearance, or symptom resolution.

Sequenced sample: PBMCs or T cells enriched from blood (not recorded which). The receptor was derived from a woman in her twenties or thirties who had recovered from COVID-19. This chain links TRBV2 with TRBJ2-3; 15 nucleotides agree with TRBD2. The CDR3 is CASSRTSGGGTDTQYF. The CDR3 DNA reads as TGTGCCAGCAGCCGGACTAGCGGGGGGGGAACAGATACGCAGTATTTT. Combining the CDR3 with reference TRBV2 and TRBJ2-3 gives the whole variable domain EPEVTQTPSHQVTQMGQEVILRCVPISNHLYFYWYRQILGQKVEFLVSFYNNEISEKSEIFDDQFSVERPDGSNFTLKIRSTKLEDSAMYFCASSRTSGGGTDTQYFGPGTRLTVL.